At least ten counts were recorded for the clone carrying this TCR beta chain. Relying on iRepertoire HTBI primers and Arm-PCR of CDR3 regions, the team built TCR beta libraries. TCRdb used MiXCR to reprocess the multiplex PCR reads, holding one entry per CDR3 protein. Of 310,000 or so distinct CDR3 sequences listed, less than 20% are singletons. This specimen comes from a study of regulatory T cells in long-lasting Graves disease. Time point denoted: persistent/refractory GD, antithyroid drugs over 5 years with positive TRAb. RNA isolated from PBMCs was used to make the TCR library. The CDR3 is 14 amino acids. With V trimmed by 2 bases and J by 0 bases, 0 bases remained unmatched. The germline V gene encodes CDR1 SGHVS and CDR2 FQNEAQ.

The chain uses TRBV7-8 and TRBJ1-1; TRBD1 matches at 7 bases. The sequence came from a female donor with Graves disease. The specimen comprised peripheral blood mononuclear cells (PBMCs), sampled when the disease was refractory, from a patient treated with antithyroid drugs. CDR3 DNA sequence: TGTGCCAGCAGCTTACAGGGGGTGAACACTGAAGCTTTCTTT. Translated: CASSLQGVNTEAFF.